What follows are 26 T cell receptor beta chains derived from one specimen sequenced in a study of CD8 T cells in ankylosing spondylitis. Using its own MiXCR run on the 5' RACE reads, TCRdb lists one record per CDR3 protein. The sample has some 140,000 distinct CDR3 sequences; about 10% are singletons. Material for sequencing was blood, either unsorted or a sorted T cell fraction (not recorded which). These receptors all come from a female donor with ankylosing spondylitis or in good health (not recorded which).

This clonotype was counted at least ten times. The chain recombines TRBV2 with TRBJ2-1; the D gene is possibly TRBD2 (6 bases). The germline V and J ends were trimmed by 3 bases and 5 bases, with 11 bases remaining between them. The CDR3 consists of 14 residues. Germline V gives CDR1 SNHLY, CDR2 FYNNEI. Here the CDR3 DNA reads TGTGCCAGCAGTGATGTAGGAGGGGACAATGAGCAGTTCTTC. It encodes CASSDVGGDNEQFF.

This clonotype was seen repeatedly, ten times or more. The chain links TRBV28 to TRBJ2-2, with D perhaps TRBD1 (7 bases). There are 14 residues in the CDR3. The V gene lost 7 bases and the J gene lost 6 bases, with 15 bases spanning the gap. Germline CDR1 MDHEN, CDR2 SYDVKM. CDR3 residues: CASKEGAGAGELFF. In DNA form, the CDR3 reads TGTGCCAGCAAGGAGGGGGCAGGGGCCGGGGAGCTGTTTTTT.

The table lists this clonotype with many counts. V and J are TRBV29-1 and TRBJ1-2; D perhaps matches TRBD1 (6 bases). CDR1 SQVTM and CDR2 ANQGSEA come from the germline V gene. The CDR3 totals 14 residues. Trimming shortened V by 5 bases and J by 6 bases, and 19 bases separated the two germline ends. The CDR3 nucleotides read TGCAGCGTTTCAGACAGGACTCTACGGGATGGCTACACCTTC. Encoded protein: CSVSDRTLRDGYTF.

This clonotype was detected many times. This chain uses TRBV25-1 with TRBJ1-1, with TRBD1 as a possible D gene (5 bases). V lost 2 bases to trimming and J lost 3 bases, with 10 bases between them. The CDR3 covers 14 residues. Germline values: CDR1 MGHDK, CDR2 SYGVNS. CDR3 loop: CASSEHRTDTEAFF. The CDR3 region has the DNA TGTGCCAGCAGTGAACACAGGACGGACACTGAAGCTTTCTTT.

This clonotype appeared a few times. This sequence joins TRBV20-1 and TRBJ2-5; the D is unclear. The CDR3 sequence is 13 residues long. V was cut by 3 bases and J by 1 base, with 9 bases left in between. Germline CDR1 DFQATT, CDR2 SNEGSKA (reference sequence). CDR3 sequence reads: CSASLLAQETQYF. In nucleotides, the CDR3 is TGCAGTGCTAGTTTGCTGGCCCAAGAGACCCAGTACTTC.

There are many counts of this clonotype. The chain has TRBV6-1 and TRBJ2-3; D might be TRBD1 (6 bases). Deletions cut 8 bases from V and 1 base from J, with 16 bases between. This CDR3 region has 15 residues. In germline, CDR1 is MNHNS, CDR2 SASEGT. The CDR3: CASGFQAGGTDTQYF. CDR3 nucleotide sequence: TGTGCCAGCGGATTCCAAGCAGGGGGCACAGATACGCAGTATTTT.

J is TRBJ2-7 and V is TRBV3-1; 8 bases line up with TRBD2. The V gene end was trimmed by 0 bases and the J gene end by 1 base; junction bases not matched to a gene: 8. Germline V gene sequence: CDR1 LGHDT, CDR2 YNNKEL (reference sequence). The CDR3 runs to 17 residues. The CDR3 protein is CASSQDVREGPSYEQYF. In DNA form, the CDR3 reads TGTGCCAGCAGCCAAGATGTACGGGAGGGCCCTTCCTACGAGCAGTACTTC.

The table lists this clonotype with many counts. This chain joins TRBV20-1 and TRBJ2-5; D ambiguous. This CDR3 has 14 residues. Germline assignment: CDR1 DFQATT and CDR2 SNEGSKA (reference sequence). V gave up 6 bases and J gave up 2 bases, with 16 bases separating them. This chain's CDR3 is CSAHARAEQETQYF. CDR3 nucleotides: TGCAGTGCCCACGCAAGGGCGGAACAAGAGACCCAGTACTTC.

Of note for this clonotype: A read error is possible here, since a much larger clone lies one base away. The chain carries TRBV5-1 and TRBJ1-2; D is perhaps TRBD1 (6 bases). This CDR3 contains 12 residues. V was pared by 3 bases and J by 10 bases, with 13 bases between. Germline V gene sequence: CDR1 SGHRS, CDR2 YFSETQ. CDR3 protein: CASSSLTGDYTF. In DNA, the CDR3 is TGCGCCAGCAGCTCATTGACAGGTGACTACACCTTC.

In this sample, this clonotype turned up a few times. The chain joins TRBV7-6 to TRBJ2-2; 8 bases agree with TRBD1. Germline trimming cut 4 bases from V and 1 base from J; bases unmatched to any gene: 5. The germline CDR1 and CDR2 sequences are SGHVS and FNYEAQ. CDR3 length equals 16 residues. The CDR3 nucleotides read TGTGCCAGCAGCTCGCCAGGGGGCAGGAACACCGGGGAGCTGTTTTTT. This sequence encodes CASSSPGGRNTGELFF. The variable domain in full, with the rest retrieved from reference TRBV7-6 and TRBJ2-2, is GAGVSQSPRYKVTKRGQDVALRCDPISGHVSLYWYRQALGQGPEFLTYFNYEAQQDKSGLPNDRFSAERPEGSISTLTIQRTEQRDSAMYRCASSSPGGRNTGELFFGEGSRLTVL.

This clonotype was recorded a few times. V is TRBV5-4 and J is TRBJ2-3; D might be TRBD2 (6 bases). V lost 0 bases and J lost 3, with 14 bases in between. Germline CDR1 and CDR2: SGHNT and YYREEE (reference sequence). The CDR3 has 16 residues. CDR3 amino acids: CASSLGGGTPTDTQYF. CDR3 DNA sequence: TGTGCCAGCAGCTTGGGGGGCGGGACCCCAACAGATACGCAGTATTTT.

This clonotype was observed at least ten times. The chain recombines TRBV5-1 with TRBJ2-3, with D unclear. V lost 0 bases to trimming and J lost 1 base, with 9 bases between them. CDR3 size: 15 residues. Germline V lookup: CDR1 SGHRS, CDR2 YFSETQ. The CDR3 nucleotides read TGCGCCAGCAGCTTGGCCGGGCACCGCACAGATACGCAGTATTTT. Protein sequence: CASSLAGHRTDTQYF.

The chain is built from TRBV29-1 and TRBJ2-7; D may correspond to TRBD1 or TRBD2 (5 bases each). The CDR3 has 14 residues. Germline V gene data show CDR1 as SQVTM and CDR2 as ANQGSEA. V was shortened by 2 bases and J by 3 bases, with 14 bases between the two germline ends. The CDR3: CSVEFGTQDYEQYF. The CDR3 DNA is TGCAGCGTTGAATTTGGGACCCAAGACTACGAGCAGTACTTC.

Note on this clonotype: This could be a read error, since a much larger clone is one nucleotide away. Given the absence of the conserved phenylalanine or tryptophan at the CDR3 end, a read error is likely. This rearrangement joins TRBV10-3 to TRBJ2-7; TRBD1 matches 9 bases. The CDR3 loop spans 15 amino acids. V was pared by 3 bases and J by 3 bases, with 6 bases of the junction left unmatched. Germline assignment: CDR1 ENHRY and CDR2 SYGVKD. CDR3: CAISDPGQGLYEQYL. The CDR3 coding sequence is TGTGCCATCAGTGACCCGGGACAGGGCCTCTACGAGCAGTACTTG.

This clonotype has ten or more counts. The CDR3 loop reads CASSFKEGLNQPQHF. As DNA, the CDR3 is TGTGCCAGCAGCTTCAAAGAGGGTCTCAATCAGCCCCAGCATTTT. V usage is TRBV11-3 and J usage is TRBJ1-5; the D is unclear. CDR3 length: 15 amino acids. Germline CDR1 and CDR2: SGHNT and YENEEA. Deletions cut 3 bases from V and 3 bases from J, with 12 bases between. The full variable domain, in which reference TRBV11-3 and TRBJ1-5 provide the parts outside the CDR3, is EAGVVQSPRYKIIEKKQPVAFWCNPISGHNTLYWYLQNLGQGPELLIRYENEEAVDDSQLPKDRFSAERLKGVDSTLKIQPAELGDSAVYLCASSFKEGLNQPQHFGDGTRLSIL.

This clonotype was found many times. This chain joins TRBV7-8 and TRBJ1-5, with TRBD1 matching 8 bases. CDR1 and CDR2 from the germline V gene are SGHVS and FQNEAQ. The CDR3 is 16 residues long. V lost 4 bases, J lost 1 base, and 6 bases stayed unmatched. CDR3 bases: TGTGCCAGCAGCTCTAAGCACAGGGGGAGCAATCAGCCCCAGCATTTT. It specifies CASSSKHRGSNQPQHF.

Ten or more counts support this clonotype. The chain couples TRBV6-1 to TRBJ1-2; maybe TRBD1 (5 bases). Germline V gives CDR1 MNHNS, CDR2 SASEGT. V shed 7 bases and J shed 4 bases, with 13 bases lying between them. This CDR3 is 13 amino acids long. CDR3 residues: CASTPGGSYGYTF. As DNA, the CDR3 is TGTGCCAGCACCCCGGGGGGGAGCTATGGCTACACCTTC.

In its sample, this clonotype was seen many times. The CDR3 region is CASSLGGADHEQYF. The CDR3 coding sequence is TGTGCCAGCAGCTTGGGGGGGGCGGACCACGAGCAGTACTTC. This chain links TRBV7-6 with TRBJ2-7; possibly TRBD2 for D (7 bases). There are 14 residues in the CDR3. V was pared by 3 bases and J by 5 bases, with 14 bases between. Germline loops: CDR1 SGHVS, CDR2 FNYEAQ.

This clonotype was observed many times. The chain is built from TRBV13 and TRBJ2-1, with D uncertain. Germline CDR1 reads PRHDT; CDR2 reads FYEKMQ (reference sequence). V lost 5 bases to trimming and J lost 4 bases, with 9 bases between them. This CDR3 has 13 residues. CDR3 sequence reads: CASSLRAYNEQFF. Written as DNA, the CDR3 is TGTGCCAGCAGCCTCCGGGCGTACAATGAGCAGTTCTTC.

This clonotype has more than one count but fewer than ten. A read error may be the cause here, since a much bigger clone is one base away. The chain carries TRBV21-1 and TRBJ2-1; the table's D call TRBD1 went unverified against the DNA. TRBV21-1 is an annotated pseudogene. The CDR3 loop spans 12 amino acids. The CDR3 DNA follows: TGTGCCAGCAGCAAAGGGGACAGAGACGCGTTCTTC. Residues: CASSKGDRDAFF.

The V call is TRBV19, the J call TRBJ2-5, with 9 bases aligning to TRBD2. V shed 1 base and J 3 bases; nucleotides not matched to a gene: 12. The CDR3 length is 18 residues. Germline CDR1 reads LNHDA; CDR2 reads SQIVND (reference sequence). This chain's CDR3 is CASSIVASGDPGKETQYF. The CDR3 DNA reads TGTGCCAGTAGTATAGTGGCTAGCGGGGATCCTGGTAAAGAGACCCAGTACTTC.

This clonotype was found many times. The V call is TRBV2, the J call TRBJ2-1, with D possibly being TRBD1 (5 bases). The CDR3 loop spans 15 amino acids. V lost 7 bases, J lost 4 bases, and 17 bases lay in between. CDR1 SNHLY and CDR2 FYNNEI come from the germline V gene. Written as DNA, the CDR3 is TGTGCCAGCACGAGAGGTAGGGGAACTTACAATGAGCAGTTCTTC. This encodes CASTRGRGTYNEQFF.

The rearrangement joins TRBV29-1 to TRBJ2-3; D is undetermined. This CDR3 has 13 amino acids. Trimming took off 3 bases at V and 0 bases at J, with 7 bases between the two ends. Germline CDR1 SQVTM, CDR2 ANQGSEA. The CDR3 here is CSVERSSTDTQYF. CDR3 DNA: TGCAGCGTTGAGCGGTCTAGCACAGATACGCAGTATTTT.

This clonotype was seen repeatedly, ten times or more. The CDR3 DNA follows: TGCAGCGTGACGACAGGGTTGGGCACTGAAGCTTTCTTT. This gives the protein CSVTTGLGTEAFF. The V gene is TRBV29-1, the J gene TRBJ1-1; 7 bases map to TRBD1. Germline assignment: CDR1 SQVTM and CDR2 ANQGSEA. There are 13 residues in the CDR3. The ends lost 6 bases at V and 4 bases at J; junction bases unmatched: 8.

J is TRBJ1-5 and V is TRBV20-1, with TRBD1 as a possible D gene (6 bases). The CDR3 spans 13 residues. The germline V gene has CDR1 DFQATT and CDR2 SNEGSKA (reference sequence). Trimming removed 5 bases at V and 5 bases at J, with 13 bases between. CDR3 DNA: TGCAGTGCTTGGGGGCGGAAGGATCAGCCCCAGCATTTT. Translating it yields CSAWGRKDQPQHF.

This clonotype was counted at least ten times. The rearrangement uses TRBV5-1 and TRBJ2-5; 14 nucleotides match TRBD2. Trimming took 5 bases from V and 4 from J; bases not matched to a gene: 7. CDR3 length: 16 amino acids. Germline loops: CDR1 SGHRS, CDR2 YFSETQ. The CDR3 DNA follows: TGCGCCAGCAGGGAGACTAGCGGGGGGGCCTCAGAGACCCAGTACTTC. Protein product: CASRETSGGASETQYF.